This TCR beta chain was retrieved from a study of Ad26.COV2.S vaccination and SARS-CoV-2 variants. Study in general: Trial arm assignment for the donor was COV1001 Ad26.COV2.S.

Treatment reported: over 15 received Ad26.COV2.S at low or high dose, single or two shots; roughly 5 received placebo; per-sample allocation not given. On day 63 after the first injection, vaccine and placebo recipients gave samples. At a Boston site, the person donating was an adult of 18-55 years. Profiled with immunoSEQ multiplex PCR; TCRdb holds only in-frame clones, not every one. In the table there are some 340,000 clones, around four fifths of which are singletons. This clonotype originated in a person between 18 and 60 years old who received the Ad26.COV2.S COVID-19 vaccine or a placebo. The sequenced sample was peripheral blood, obtained in a trial of Ad26.COV2.S vaccine versus placebo.

CDR3 amino acids: CSVLTGANTNYGYTF. The CDR3 DNA is TGCAGCGTGCTGACAGGGGCTAATACTAACTATGGCTACACCTTC. V usage is TRBV29-1 and J usage is TRBJ1-2, with 8 bases lining up with TRBD1. The CDR3 has 15 residues. The germline V gene encodes CDR1 SQVTM and CDR2 ANQGSEA. V was pared by 6 bases and J by 0 bases, with 9 bases of the junction left unmatched.